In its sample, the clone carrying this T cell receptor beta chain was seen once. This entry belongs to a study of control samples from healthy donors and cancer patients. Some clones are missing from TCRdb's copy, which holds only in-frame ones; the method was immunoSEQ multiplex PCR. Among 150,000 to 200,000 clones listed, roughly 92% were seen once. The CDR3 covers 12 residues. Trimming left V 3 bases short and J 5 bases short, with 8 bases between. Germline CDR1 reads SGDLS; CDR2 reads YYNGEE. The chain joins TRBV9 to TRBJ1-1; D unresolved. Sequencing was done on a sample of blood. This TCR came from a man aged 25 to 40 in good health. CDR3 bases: TGTGCCAGCAGCGGCCGAGGGACTGAAGCTTTCTTT. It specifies CASSGRGTEAFF.